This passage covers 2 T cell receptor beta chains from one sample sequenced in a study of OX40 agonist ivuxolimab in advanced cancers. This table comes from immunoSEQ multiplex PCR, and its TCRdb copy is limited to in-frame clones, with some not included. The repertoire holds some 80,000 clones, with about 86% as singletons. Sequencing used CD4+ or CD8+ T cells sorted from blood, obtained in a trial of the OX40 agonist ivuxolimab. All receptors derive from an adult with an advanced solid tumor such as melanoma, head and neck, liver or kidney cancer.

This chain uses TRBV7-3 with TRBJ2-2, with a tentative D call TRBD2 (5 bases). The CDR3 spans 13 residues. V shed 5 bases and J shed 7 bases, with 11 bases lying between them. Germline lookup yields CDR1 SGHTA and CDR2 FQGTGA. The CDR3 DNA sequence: TGTGCCAGCAGCCCTCAGGCGGGCGGGGAGCTGTTTTTT. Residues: CASSPQAGGELFF.

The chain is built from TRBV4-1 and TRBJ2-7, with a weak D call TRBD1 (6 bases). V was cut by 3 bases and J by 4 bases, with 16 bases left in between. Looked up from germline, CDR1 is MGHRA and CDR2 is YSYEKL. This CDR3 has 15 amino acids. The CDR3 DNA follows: TGCGCCAGCAGCCAGAACTCCGGGACACAGTACGAGCAGTACTTC. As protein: CASSQNSGTQYEQYF.